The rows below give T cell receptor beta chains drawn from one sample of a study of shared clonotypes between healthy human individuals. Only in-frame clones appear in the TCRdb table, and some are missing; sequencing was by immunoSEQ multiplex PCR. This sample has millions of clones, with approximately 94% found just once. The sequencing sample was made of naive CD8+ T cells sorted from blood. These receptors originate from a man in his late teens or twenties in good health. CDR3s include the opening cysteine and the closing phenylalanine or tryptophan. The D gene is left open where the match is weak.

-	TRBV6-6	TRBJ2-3	CASSYLDSRFPDTQYF	TGTGCCAGCAGTTACCTGGACTCAAGGTTTCCAGATACGCAGTATTTT
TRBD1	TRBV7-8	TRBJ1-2	CASSLATGAVGYTF	TGTGCCAGCAGCTTAGCGACAGGGGCGGTTGGCTACACCTTC
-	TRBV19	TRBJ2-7	CASSPRDSYEQYF	TGTGCCAGTAGTCCACGGGATTCCTACGAGCAGTACTTC
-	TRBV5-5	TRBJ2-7	CASSHRGSVNEQYF	TGTGCCAGCAGCCATAGGGGCTCGGTCAACGAGCAGTACTTC
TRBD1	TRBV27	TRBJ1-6	CASAGQYNSPLHF	TGTGCCAGCGCGGGACAGTATAATTCACCCCTCCACTTT
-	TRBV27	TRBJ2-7	CASSLSAGEALNYYEQYF	TGTGCCAGCAGTTTATCCGCAGGGGAAGCGTTAAATTACTACGAGCAGTACTTC
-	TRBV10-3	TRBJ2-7	CAISEGKGNYEQYF	TGTGCCATCAGTGAGGGAAAAGGGAACTACGAGCAGTACTTC
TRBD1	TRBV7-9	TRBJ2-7	CASSLWVQGTEQYF	TGTGCCAGCAGCTTATGGGTACAGGGGACCGAGCAGTACTTC
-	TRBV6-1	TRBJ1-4	CASSEAPGEATNEKLFF	TGTGCCAGCAGTGAAGCGCCTGGGGAAGCAACTAATGAAAAACTGTTTTTT
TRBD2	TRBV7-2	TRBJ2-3	CASSALLAGGHTDTQYF	TGTGCCAGCAGCGCCCTCTTAGCGGGAGGGCACACAGATACGCAGTATTTT
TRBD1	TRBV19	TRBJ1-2	CASSAGQGYYGYTF	TGTGCCAGTAGCGCGGGACAGGGTTACTATGGCTACACCTTC
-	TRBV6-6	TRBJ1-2	CASSYSWEKTNYGYTF	TGTGCCAGCAGTTACTCGTGGGAGAAAACTAACTATGGCTACACCTTC
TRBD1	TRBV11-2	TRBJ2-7	CASSLLTGIYEQYF	TGTGCCAGCAGCTTACTGACAGGGATCTACGAGCAGTACTTC
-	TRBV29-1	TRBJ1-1	CSVEDPPGEPRGTEAFF	TGCAGCGTTGAAGATCCCCCTGGGGAACCCCGGGGCACTGAAGCTTTCTTT
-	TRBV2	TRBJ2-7	CASRSEQGLPYEQYF	TGTGCCAGCAGATCCGAACAGGGTCTCCCCTACGAGCAGTACTTC
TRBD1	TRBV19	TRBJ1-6	CATTPGQGSPLHF	TGTGCCACCACGCCGGGACAGGGTTCACCCCTCCACTTT
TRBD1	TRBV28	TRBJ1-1	CASSLGQGASTEAFF	TGTGCCAGCAGTTTGGGACAGGGGGCAAGCACTGAAGCTTTCTTT
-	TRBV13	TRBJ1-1	CASSLGRVDNTEAFF	TGTGCCAGCAGCTTAGGCAGAGTGGATAACACTGAAGCTTTCTTT
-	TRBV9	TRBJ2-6	CASSVEAALSGANVLTF	TGTGCCAGCAGCGTAGAGGCTGCGCTCTCTGGGGCCAACGTCCTGACTTTC
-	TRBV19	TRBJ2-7	CASSINSEQYF	TGTGCCAGTAGTATAAACAGCGAGCAGTACTTC
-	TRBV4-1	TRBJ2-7	CASSPGMYYEQYF	TGCGCCAGCAGCCCGGGGATGTACTACGAGCAGTACTTC
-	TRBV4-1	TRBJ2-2	CASSQVGGTGELFF	TGCGCCAGCAGCCAAGTTGGGGGGACCGGGGAGCTGTTTTTT
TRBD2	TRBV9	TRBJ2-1	CASSARLAGGRNEQFF	TGTGCCAGCAGCGCAAGACTAGCGGGAGGTCGCAATGAGCAGTTCTTC